This T cell receptor (beta chain) appears in the sequencing data of a study of blood T cells in healthy people across ages. Study information: Per two T cells, template switching captured roughly one barcoded beta molecule.

The V and J ends lost 6 bases and 8 bases respectively, with 11 bases between them. This CDR3 is 12 amino acids long. CDR1 MDHEN and CDR2 SYDVKM come from the germline V gene. The study, taken as a whole, reports: The percentage of naive T cells correlated strongly with TCR beta diversity. Roughly linear age-related decline in beta diversity appeared, significant by age around 42.

Through a sample-barcoded 5' primer and a J-beta primer mix, a second PCR was run for roughly 7 to 12 cycles. A minimum of 2.5 million CDR3-containing paired-end reads was obtained for each sample. A single record per CDR3 protein comes from TCRdb applying MiXCR to the 5' RACE reads. The sample has approximately 810,000 distinct CDR3 sequences, around 34% seen once; the top ten hold roughly 13%. About this clonotype: Its antigen is unidentified.

The TCR was taken from a man younger than 35 in good health. Specimen: blood. The J gene is TRBJ2-1, the V gene TRBV28; no definite D call. The DNA of the CDR3 is TGTGCCAGCAGCTTTCTCATCCATGAGCAGTTCTTC. Encoded protein: CASSFLIHEQFF.